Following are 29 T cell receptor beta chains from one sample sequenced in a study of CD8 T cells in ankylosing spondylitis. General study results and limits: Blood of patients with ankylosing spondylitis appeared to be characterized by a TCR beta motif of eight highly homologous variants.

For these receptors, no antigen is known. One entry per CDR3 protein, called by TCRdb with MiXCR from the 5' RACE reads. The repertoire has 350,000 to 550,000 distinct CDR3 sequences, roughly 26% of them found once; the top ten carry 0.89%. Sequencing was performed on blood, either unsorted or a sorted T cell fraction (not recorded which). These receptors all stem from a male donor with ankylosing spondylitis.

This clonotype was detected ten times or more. In nucleotides, the CDR3 is TGTGCCAGCCACTTCGGGGGGCCCTACAATGAGCAGTTCTTC. Its translation is CASHFGGPYNEQFF. J is TRBJ2-1 and V is TRBV5-5; D is possibly TRBD2 (7 bases). Trimming left V 7 bases short and J 2 bases short, with 13 bases between. The CDR3 covers 14 residues. Germline CDR1 is SGHKS and CDR2 is YYEKEE (reference sequence).

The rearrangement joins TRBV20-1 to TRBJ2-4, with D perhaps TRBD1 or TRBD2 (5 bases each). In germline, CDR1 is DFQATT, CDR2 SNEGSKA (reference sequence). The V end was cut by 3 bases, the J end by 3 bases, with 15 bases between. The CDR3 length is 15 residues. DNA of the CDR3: TGCAGTGCTAGTGGGACCGGAGTTGGCAAAAACATTCAGTACTTC. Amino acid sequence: CSASGTGVGKNIQYF.

CDR3 DNA sequence: TGTGCCAGCAGTTATCAGAACACTGAAGCTTTCTTT. Translated, it gives CASSYQNTEAFF. This rearrangement joins TRBV2 to TRBJ1-1; D not resolved. Trimming took off 5 bases at V and 1 base at J, with 5 bases between the two ends. The CDR3 is made up of 12 amino acids. CDR1 is SNHLY and CDR2 is FYNNEI in the germline V gene.

In DNA, the CDR3 is TGTGCCAGCAGCAATCTGGAGCGGGCCACCTACGAGCAGTACTTC. Its protein product is CASSNLERATYEQYF. The rearrangement uses TRBV21-1 and TRBJ2-7; no check of the table's D call, TRBD2, against the DNA was made. TRBV21-1 is termed a pseudogene. The CDR3 is 15 residues long.

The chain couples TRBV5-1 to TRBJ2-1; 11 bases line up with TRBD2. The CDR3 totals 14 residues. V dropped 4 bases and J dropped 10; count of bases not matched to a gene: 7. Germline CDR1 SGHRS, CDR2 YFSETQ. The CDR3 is CASSLSGREREQFF. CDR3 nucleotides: TGCGCCAGCAGCCTTAGCGGGAGGGAACGGGAGCAGTTCTTC.

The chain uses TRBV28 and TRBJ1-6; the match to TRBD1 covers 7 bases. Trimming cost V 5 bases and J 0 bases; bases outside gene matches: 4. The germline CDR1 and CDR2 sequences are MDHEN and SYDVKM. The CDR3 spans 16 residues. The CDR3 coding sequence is TGTGCCAGCAGTCCCTGGGACAGCTCCTATAATTCACCCCTCCACTTT. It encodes CASSPWDSSYNSPLHF.

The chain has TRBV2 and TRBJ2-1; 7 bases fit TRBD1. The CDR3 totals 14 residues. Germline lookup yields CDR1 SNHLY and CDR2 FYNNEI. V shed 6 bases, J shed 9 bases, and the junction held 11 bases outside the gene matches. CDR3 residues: CASSDLTGAAEQFF. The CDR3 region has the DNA TGTGCCAGCAGCGACCTAACAGGGGCGGCTGAGCAGTTCTTC.

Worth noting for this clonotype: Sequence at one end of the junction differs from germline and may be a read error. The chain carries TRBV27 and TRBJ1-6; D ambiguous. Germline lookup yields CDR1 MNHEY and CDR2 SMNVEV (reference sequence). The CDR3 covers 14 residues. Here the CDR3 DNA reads TGTGCCAGCAGTAACAAGCCATATATTTCACCCCTCCACTTT. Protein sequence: CASSNKPYISPLHF.

This CDR3 is CASSEVLTGEAFF. The CDR3 DNA sequence: TGTGCCAGCAGTGAAGTTTTAACAGGTGAAGCTTTCTTT. This chain joins TRBV6-1 and TRBJ1-1, with D possibly TRBD1 on 5 matching bases. Looked up from germline, CDR1 is MNHNS and CDR2 is SASEGT. Trimming removed 1 base from V and 7 bases from J, with 10 bases in between. CDR3 size: 13 residues.

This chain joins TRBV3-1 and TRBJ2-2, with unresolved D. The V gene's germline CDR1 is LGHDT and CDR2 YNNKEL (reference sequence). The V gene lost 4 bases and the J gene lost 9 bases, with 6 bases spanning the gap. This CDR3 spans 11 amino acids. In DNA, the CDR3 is TGTGCCAGCAGCCTCCAAAGGGAGCTGTTTTTT. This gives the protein CASSLQRELFF.

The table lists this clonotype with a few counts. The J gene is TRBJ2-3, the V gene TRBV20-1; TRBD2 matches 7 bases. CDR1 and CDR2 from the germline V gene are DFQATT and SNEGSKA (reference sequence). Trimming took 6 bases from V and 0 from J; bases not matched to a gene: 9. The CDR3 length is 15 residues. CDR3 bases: TGCAGTGCCGGTCGGCTAGCGGTTAGCACAGATACGCAGTATTTT. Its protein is CSAGRLAVSTDTQYF.

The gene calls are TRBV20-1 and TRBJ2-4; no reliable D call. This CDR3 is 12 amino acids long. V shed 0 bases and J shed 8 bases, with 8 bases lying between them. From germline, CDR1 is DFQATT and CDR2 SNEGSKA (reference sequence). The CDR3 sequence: CSARDMAHIQYF. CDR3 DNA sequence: TGCAGTGCTAGAGACATGGCGCACATTCAGTACTTC.

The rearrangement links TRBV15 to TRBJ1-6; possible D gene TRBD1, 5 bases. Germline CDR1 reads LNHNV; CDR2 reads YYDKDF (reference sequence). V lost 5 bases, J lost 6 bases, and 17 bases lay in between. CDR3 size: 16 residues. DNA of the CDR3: TGTGCCACCAGCGTCCGTCCGGACACAAGTAATTCACCCCTCCACTTT. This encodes CATSVRPDTSNSPLHF.

The CDR3 sequence: CAWSLTLMNTEAFF. The CDR3 DNA reads as TGTGCCTGGAGTCTGACACTGATGAACACTGAAGCTTTCTTT. The rearrangement links TRBV30 to TRBJ1-1; D gene uncertain. Germline values: CDR1 GTSNPN, CDR2 SVGIG (reference sequence). Trimming pared 2 bases from V and 0 bases from J, leaving 10 bases between. There are 14 residues in the CDR3.

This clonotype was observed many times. CDR3 loop: CATSNPGGAGGSHEQFF. As DNA, the CDR3 is TGTGCCACCAGCAACCCTGGTGGGGCAGGGGGCAGCCATGAGCAGTTCTTC. The chain has TRBV15 and TRBJ2-1, with 8 bases identical to TRBD1. Germline lookup yields CDR1 LNHNV and CDR2 YYDKDF (reference sequence). The junction had 16 bases not matched to a gene; V was cut back by 4 bases and J by 8 bases. The CDR3 contains 17 residues.

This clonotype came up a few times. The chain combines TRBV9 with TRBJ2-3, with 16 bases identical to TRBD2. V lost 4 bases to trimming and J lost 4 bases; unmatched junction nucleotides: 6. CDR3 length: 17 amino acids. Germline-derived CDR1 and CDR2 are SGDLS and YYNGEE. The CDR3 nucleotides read TGTGCCAGCAGCCACGCCGGGACTAGCGGGAGGGCAGATACGCAGTATTTT. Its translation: CASSHAGTSGRADTQYF.

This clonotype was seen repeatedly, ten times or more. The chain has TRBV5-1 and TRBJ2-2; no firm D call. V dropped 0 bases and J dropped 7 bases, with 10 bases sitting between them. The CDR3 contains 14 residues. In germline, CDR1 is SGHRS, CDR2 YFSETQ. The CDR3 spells CASSLDAGIGELFF. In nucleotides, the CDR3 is TGCGCCAGCAGCTTGGATGCTGGAATCGGGGAGCTGTTTTTT.

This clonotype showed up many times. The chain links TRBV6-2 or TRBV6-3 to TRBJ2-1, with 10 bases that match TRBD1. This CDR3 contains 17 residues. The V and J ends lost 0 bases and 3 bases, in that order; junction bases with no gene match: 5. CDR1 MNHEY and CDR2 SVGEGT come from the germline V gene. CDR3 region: CASSYSPGTGVYNEQFF. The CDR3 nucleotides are TGTGCCAGCAGTTACTCCCCCGGGACAGGGGTCTACAATGAGCAGTTCTTC.

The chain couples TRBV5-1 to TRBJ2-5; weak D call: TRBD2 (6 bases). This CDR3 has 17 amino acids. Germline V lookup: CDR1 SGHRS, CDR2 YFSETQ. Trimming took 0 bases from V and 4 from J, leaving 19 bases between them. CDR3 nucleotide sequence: TGCGCCAGCAGCTTGGATGCCAATAGCGGCTTGGTAGAGACCCAGTACTTC. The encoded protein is CASSLDANSGLVETQYF.

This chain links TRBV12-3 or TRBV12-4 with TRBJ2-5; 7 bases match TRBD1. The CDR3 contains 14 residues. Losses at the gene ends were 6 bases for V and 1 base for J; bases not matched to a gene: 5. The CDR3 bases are TGTGCCAGCAGCAAGGGGGCCCTCCAAGAGACCCAGTACTTC. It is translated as CASSKGALQETQYF.

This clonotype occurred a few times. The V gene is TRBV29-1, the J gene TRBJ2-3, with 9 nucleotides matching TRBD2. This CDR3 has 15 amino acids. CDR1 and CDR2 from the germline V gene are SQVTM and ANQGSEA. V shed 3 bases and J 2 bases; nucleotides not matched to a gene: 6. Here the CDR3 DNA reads TGCAGCGTTGACCCTAGCGGGGCCCTCACAGATACGCAGTATTTT. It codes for CSVDPSGALTDTQYF.

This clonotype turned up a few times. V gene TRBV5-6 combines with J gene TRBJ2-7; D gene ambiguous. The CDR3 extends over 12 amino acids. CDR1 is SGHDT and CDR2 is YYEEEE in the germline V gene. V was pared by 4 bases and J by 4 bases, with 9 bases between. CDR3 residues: CASSQYRYEQYF. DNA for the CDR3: TGTGCCAGCAGCCAATACCGATACGAGCAGTACTTC.

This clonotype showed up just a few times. In DNA form, the CDR3 reads TGTGCCAGCAGCCCCTATCACAATGAGCAGTTCTTC. The encoded protein is CASSPYHNEQFF. This chain connects TRBV7-2 to TRBJ2-1, with D unresolved. The CDR3 sequence is 12 residues long. Germline CDR1 is SGHTA and CDR2 is FQGNSA. Trimming cost V 5 bases and J 5 bases, with 7 bases left between them.

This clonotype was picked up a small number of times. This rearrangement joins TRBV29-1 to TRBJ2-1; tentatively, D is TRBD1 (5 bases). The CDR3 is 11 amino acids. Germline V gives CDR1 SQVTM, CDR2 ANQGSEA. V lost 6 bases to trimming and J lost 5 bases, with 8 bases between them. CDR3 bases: TGCAGCGTGCAGGGTAACAATGAGCAGTTCTTC. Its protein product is CSVQGNNEQFF.

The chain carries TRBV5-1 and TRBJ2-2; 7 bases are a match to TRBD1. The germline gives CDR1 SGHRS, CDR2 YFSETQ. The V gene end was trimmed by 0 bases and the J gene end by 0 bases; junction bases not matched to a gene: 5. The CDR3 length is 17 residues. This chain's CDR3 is CASSLDRGQPNTGELFF. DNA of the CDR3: TGCGCCAGCAGCTTGGATCGGGGACAGCCGAACACCGGGGAGCTGTTTTTT.

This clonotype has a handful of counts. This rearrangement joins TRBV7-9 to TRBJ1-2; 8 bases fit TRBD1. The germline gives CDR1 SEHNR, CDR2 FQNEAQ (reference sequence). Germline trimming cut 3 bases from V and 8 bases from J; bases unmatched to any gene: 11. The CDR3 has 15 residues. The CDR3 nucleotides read TGTGCCAGCAGCTTGCCTCTCTTGGACAGGGCAGGCTACACCTTC. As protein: CASSLPLLDRAGYTF.

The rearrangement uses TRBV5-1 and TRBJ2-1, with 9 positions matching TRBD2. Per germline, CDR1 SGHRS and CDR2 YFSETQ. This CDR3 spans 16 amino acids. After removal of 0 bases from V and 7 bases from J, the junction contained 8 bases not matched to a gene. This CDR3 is CASSLVGREGRNEQFF. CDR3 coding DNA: TGCGCCAGCAGCTTGGTAGGGCGGGAGGGACGTAATGAGCAGTTCTTC.

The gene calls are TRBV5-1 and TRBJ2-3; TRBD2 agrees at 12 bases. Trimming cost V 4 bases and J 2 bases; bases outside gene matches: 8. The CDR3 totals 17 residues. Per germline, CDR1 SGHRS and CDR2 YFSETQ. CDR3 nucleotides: TGCGCCAGCAGCGGGAAGACTAGCGGGAGTTCCACAGATACGCAGTATTTT. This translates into CASSGKTSGSSTDTQYF.

In DNA, the CDR3 is TGCAGTGGACTAAAAAGACAAAAGGTCCCAAACACTGAAGCTTTCTTT. Residues: CSGLKRQKVPNTEAFF. The V gene is TRBV20-1, the J gene TRBJ1-1; D remains unclear. Between the trimmed V and J ends, which lost 7 bases and 2 bases, there was a span of 23 bases. Looked up from germline, CDR1 is DFQATT and CDR2 is SNEGSKA (reference sequence). The CDR3 is 16 residues long.